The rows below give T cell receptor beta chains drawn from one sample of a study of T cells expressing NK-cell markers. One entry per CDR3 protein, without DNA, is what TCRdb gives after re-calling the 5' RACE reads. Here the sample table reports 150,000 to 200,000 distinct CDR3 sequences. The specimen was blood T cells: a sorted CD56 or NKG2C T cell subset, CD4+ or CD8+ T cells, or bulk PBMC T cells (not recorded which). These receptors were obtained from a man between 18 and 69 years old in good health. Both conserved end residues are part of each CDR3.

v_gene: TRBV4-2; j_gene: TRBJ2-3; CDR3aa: CASSQLAGGGGTDTQYF
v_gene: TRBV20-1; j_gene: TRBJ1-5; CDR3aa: CSATTVYSNQPQHF
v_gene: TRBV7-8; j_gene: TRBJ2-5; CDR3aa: CASRSEGTSGDQETQYF
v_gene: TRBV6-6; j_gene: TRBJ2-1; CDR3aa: CASSYPSGDEQFF
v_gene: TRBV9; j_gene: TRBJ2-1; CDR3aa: CASSPSGGHTYNEQFF
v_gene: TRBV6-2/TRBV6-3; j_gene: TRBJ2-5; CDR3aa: CASSLPGQGGETQYF
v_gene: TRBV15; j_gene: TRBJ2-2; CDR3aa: CATSRGRGRNVGELFF
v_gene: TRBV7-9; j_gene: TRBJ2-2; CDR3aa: CASGGTPATGELFF
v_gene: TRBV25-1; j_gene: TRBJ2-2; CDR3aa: CASSGNGELFF
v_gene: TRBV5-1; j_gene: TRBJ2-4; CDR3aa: CASSLGAAGGANIQYF
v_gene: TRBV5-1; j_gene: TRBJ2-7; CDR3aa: CASSSLDRELGEQYF
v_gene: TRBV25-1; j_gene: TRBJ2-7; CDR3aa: CASSESTSPYEQYF
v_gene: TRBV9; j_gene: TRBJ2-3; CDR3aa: CASSVVAGVFTDTQYF
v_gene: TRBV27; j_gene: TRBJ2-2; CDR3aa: CASSLGQTGSGELFF
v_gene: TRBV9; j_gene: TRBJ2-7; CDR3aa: CASSSPIEAGGFSYEQYF
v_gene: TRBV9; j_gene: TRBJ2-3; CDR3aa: CASSPANWGADTQYF
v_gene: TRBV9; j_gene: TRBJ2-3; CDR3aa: CASSNEGGGSTDTQYF
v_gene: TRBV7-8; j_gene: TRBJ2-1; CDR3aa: CASSWVVGERDSYNEQFF
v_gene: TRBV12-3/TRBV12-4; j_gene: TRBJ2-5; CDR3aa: CASSPDRAVETQYF
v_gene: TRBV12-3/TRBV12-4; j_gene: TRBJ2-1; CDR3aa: CASSPITGGSYNEQFF
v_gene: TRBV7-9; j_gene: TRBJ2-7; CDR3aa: CASSIRNRDEQYF
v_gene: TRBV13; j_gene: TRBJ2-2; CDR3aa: CASSFQGQHYTGELFF
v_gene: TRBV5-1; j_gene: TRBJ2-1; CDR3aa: CASTPGGAGDLYNEQFF
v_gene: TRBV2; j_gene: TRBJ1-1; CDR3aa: CASSSYEGAFF
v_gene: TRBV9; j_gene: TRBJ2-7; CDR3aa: CASSVTVDSSYEQYF
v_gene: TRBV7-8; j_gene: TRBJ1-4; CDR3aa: CASSLANQGAFEKLFF
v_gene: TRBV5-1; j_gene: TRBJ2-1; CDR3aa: CASSLEGGPGDEQFF
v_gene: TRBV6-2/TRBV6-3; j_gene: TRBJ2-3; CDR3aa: CASSAKDRIFLGTDTQYF
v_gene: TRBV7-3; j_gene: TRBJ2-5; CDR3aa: CASSPGTGSIETQYF
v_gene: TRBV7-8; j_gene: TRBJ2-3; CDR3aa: CASSEQGRDTQYF
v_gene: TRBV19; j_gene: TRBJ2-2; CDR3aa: CATKDWQTKNTGELFF
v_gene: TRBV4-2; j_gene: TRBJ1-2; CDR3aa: CASSPGGYGYTF
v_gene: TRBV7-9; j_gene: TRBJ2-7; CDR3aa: CASSSRGGSGAYEQYF
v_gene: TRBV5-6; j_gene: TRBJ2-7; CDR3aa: CASSLWDTLTYEQYF
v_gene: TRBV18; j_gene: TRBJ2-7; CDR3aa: CASFAGRASSEQYF
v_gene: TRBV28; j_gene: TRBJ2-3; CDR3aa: CASSPLAETNTDTQYF
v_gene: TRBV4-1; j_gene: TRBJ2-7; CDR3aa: CASSSKFGVEQYF
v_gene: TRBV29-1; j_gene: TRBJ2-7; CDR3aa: CSVEGPGNEQYF
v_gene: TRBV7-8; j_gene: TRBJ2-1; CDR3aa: CASSTRPRAEQFF
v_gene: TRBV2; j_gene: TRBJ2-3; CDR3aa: CASSEARRGGTDTQYF
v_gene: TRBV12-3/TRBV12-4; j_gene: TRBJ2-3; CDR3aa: CASSSGTSGGESTDTQYF
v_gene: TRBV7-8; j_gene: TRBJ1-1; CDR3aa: CASSLGVGMNTEAFF
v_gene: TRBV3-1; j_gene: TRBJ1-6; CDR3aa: CASSTGLSSYNSPLHF
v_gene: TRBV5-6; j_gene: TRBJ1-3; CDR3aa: CASSFLAGRDSGNTIYF
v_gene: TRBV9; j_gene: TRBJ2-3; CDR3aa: CASSVIDGLSTDTQYF
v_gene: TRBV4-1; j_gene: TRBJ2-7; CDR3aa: CASSPSGDYEQYF
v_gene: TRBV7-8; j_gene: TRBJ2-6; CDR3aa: CASSSGPGGLSGANVLTF
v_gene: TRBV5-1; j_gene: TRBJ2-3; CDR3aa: CASSLRQGALVTDTQYF
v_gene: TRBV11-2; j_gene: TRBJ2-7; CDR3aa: CASSFSGGSYEQYF
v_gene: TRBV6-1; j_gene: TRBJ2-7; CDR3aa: CASSEFSDEQYF
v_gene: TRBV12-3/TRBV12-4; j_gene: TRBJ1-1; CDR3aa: CASSLKTSRYTEAFF
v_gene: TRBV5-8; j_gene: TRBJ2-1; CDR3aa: CASSKGNEQFF
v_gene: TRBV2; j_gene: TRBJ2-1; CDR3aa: CALLGTTNNEQFF
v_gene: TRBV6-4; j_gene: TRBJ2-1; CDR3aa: CASSESAGGSQGQFF
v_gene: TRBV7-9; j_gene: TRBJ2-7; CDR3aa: CASYGDYEQYF
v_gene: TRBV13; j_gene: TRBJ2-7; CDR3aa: CASSSSRRDREPYEQYF
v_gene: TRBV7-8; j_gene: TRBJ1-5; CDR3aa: CASSAGTGEPQHF
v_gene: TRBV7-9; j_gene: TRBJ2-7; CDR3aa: CASSDTAGRQRGYEQYF
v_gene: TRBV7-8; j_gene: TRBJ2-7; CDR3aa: CASSLVGGADSYEQYF